The 24 T cell receptor beta chains given below trace back to one sample, sequenced in a study of cytomegalovirus exposure and HLA in healthy donors. The primer mix had 60 Vbeta and 13 Jbeta primers. Here immunoSEQ multiplex PCR was the method, and the copy in TCRdb shows in-frame clones only, minus some. The sample lists approximately 88,000 clones; 78% were seen once. Material for sequencing was PBMCs. These TCRs come from a man aged 18 to 29 in good health and CMV-seropositive.

V usage is TRBV10-1 and J usage is TRBJ2-3; TRBD2 matches 9 bases. This CDR3 spans 16 amino acids. Germline V CDR1 and CDR2: WNHNN, SYGVQD (reference sequence). J lost 5 bases, V lost 3 bases, and 9 bases had no gene match. CDR3 nucleotide sequence: TGCGCCAGCAGTGACCCAGGGGCGGGAGGGCGAGATACGCAGTATTTT. Amino acid sequence: CASSDPGAGGRDTQYF.

V gene TRBV27 combines with J gene TRBJ1-5, with D unresolved. Trimming shortened V by 6 bases and J by 7 bases, and 22 bases separated the two germline ends. CDR1 is MNHEY and CDR2 is SMNVEV in the germline V gene (reference sequence). The length of the CDR3 is 16 residues. CDR3 protein: CASSLKAGLQHQPQHF. The CDR3 coding sequence is TGTGCCAGCAGCCTTAAGGCGGGGTTGCAGCACCAGCCCCAGCATTTT.

The chain recombines TRBV4-1 with TRBJ1-1; 9 nucleotides align to TRBD1. The CDR3 is made up of 18 amino acids. Looked up from germline, CDR1 is MGHRA and CDR2 is YSYEKL. The V segment lost 3 bases and the J segment 5 bases; nucleotides outside the gene matches: 16. CDR3 DNA sequence: TGCGCCAGCAGCCACACAGGGCAGACAGGGGGAATGACTACTGAAGCTTTCTTT. As protein: CASSHTGQTGGMTTEAFF.

This clone was detected only a few times. The chain carries TRBV29-1 and TRBJ2-1; D gene unclear. V lost 6 bases and J 5 bases, leaving 17 bases between the germline ends. Germline CDR1 is SQVTM and CDR2 is ANQGSEA. CDR3 length: 14 residues. The CDR3 region has the DNA TGCAGCGTCCATTCACTTCAGCGCCACAATGAGCAGTTCTTC. Translating gives CSVHSLQRHNEQFF.

The rearrangement links TRBV27 to TRBJ1-2; the D gene is possibly TRBD1 (6 bases). The germline gives CDR1 MNHEY, CDR2 SMNVEV (reference sequence). CDR3 length: 13 residues. The V end lost 6 bases, the J end lost 8 bases, and 16 bases lay between the germline ends. The CDR3 here is CASSVNRVSGYTF. Written as DNA, the CDR3 is TGTGCCAGCAGCGTCAACAGGGTCAGCGGCTACACCTTC.

The chain uses TRBV6-6 and TRBJ2-4, with 13 bases matching TRBD2. Germline assignment: CDR1 MNHNY and CDR2 SVGAGI (reference sequence). The CDR3 is made up of 15 amino acids. J lost 8 bases, V lost 4 bases, and 5 bases had no gene match. Written as DNA, the CDR3 is TGTGCCAGCAGTTCAGGGACTAGCGGGATAGACATTCAGTACTTC. This encodes CASSSGTSGIDIQYF.

The chain couples TRBV6-1 to TRBJ2-7; perhaps TRBD1 as D (6 bases). The CDR3 is 13 residues long. V lost 6 bases and J 1 base, leaving 10 bases between the germline ends. Germline V gives CDR1 MNHNS, CDR2 SASEGT. This CDR3 reads CASSTGQSYEQYF. The DNA of the CDR3 is TGTGCCAGCAGCACCGGACAGTCCTACGAGCAGTACTTC.

For this clone: At one end, the junction sequence differs from germline, possibly due to a read error. This chain links TRBV5-1 with TRBJ2-7; D gene uncertain. Germline V gene lookup returns CDR1 SGHRS and CDR2 YFSETQ. The CDR3 is made up of 11 amino acids. The CDR3 coding sequence is TGCGCCAGCAGACTCTCCGACGAGCAGTACTTC. This gives the protein CASRLSDEQYF.

The V gene is TRBV6-5, the J gene TRBJ1-2; a weak D match, TRBD1 (6 bases). This CDR3 comprises 14 residues. Germline V gene lookup returns CDR1 MNHEY and CDR2 SVGAGI. Trimming removed 5 bases at V and 4 bases at J, with 14 bases between. CDR3 DNA: TGTGCCAGCAGTCCGGGACAATTGAGCTATGGCTACACCTTC. Protein product: CASSPGQLSYGYTF.

The chain uses TRBV6-5 and TRBJ1-2; D gene unclear. V dropped 0 bases and J dropped 4 bases, with 12 bases sitting between them. The CDR3 extends over 15 amino acids. Per germline, CDR1 MNHEY and CDR2 SVGAGI. CDR3 DNA sequence: TGTGCCAGCAGTTACTCCCGGGATAAGAGCTATGGCTACACCTTC. Translation gives CASSYSRDKSYGYTF.

The rearrangement uses TRBV18 and TRBJ2-4; D gene uncertain. The CDR3 is made up of 11 amino acids. The V end lost 5 bases, the J end lost 9 bases, and 8 bases lay between the germline ends. Germline V gives CDR1 KGHSH, CDR2 LQKENI. This CDR3 is CASSSPGIQYF. In DNA form, the CDR3 reads TGTGCCAGCTCATCCCCGGGCATTCAGTACTTC.

The chain employs TRBV2 and TRBJ1-2; D is ambiguous. The CDR3 runs to 15 residues. CDR1 is SNHLY, CDR2 FYNNEI, per germline. Trimming left V 6 bases short and J 4 bases short, with 18 bases between. The CDR3: CASSPDGILSYGYTF. The CDR3 DNA reads TGTGCCAGCAGCCCAGACGGGATATTATCCTATGGCTACACCTTC.

The chain uses TRBV5-1 and TRBJ2-1; D ambiguous. The ends were cut back, 0 bases at V and 5 bases at J, with 9 bases in the middle. CDR1 and CDR2 (germline): SGHRS, YFSETQ. This CDR3 spans 14 amino acids. The CDR3 nucleotides are TGCGCCAGCAGCTTGGATGCAGGTGACAATGAGCAGTTCTTC. Translation gives CASSLDAGDNEQFF.

This clone was found a few times. The rearrangement joins TRBV27 to TRBJ1-1, with D possibly matching TRBD1 (5 bases). This CDR3 has 13 residues. The V gene lost 4 bases and the J gene lost 8 bases, with 14 bases spanning the gap. Germline CDR1 is MNHEY and CDR2 is SMNVEV (reference sequence). The CDR3 DNA sequence: TGTGCCAGCAGTTCGCTCGACAGAATGGAAGCTTTCTTT. Its translation is CASSSLDRMEAFF.

The rearrangement joins TRBV14 to TRBJ2-7, with TRBD1 as a possible D gene (6 bases). Trimming stripped 3 bases from V and 1 base from J, with 16 bases between. This CDR3 has 16 amino acids. The V gene's germline CDR1 is SGHDN and CDR2 FVKESK. CDR3 nucleotide sequence: TGTGCCAGCAGCCACTTAATCAGGGGTCAATCCTACGAGCAGTACTTC. Amino acids: CASSHLIRGQSYEQYF.

This clone was observed a few times. The rearrangement uses TRBV9 and TRBJ2-1; 12 bases are shared with TRBD2. The CDR3 totals 15 residues. CDR1 and CDR2 (germline): SGDLS, YYNGEE. V trimming: 3 bases; J trimming: 7 bases; junction bases outside the gene matches: 5. CDR3 sequence reads: CASSGWTSGKNEQFF. In nucleotides, the CDR3 is TGTGCCAGCAGCGGGTGGACTAGCGGGAAGAATGAGCAGTTCTTC. Full variable domain (outside the CDR3, taken from reference TRBV9 and TRBJ2-1): DSGVTQTPKHLITATGQRVTLRCSPRSGDLSVYWYQQSLDQGLQFLIQYYNGEERAKGNILERFSAQQFPDLHSELNLSSLELGDSALYFCASSGWTSGKNEQFFGPGTRLTVL.

The J gene is TRBJ2-3, the V gene TRBV15, with a weak D call TRBD1 (5 bases). Germline CDR1 reads LNHNV; CDR2 reads YYDKDF (reference sequence). The V and J ends lost 9 bases and 0 bases respectively, with 10 bases between them. The CDR3 is 13 amino acids. The CDR3 sequence: CATRTISTDTQYF. The DNA for the CDR3 is TGTGCCACTCGGACAATCAGCACAGATACGCAGTATTTT.

This clone has only one observation. The chain recombines TRBV4-1 with TRBJ2-2; D is unresolved. Germline V CDR1 and CDR2: MGHRA, YSYEKL. V was clipped by 3 bases and J by 7 bases, with 12 bases between them. CDR3 length: 14 residues. CDR3 coding DNA: TGCGCCAGCAGCCACCCGCTTAGCAGCGGGGAGCTGTTTTTT. The encoded protein is CASSHPLSSGELFF.

The chain carries TRBV21-1 and TRBJ2-3; the table names TRBD1, a call not compared with the DNA. TRBV21-1 is recorded as a pseudogene. The CDR3 is 16 residues long. In DNA, the CDR3 is TGTGCCAGCAGCAAAGCAGACAGCGCTAGCACAGATACGCAGTATTTT. Translated: CASSKADSASTDTQYF.

This chain connects TRBV28 to TRBJ2-1; D is perhaps TRBD2 (5 bases). CDR3 length: 12 amino acids. In germline, CDR1 is MDHEN, CDR2 SYDVKM. V lost 11 bases to trimming and J lost 1 base, with 9 bases between them. CDR3 protein: CAARGSYNEQFF. CDR3 DNA sequence: TGTGCCGCAAGAGGGTCCTACAATGAGCAGTTCTTC.

The sample holds one count of this clone. The rearrangement links TRBV6-5 to TRBJ2-7, with D possibly matching TRBD1 (6 bases). Deletions cut 8 bases from V and 2 bases from J, with 16 bases between. CDR3 length equals 14 residues. Per germline, CDR1 MNHEY and CDR2 SVGAGI. The CDR3 here is CASQGWPDTYEQYF. CDR3 nucleotide sequence: TGTGCCAGCCAGGGGTGGCCGGATACCTACGAGCAGTACTTC.

V gene TRBV10-3 combines with J gene TRBJ2-5; 11 nucleotides line up with TRBD1. The CDR3 is 15 residues long. Germline CDR1 and CDR2: ENHRY and SYGVKD. V dropped 6 bases and J dropped 2; count of bases not matched to a gene: 5. The CDR3 is CAIRGDRGEQETQYF. The CDR3 DNA reads as TGTGCCATCAGGGGGGACAGGGGGGAACAAGAGACCCAGTACTTC.

The rearrangement uses TRBV5-1 and TRBJ2-1; 7 bases fit TRBD2. This CDR3 has 14 amino acids. CDR1 is SGHRS, CDR2 YFSETQ, per germline. The V and J ends lost 3 bases and 6 bases, in that order; junction bases with no gene match: 6. For the CDR3, the DNA is TGCGCCAGCAGCTCAGTCGGACTAGTCAATGAGCAGTTCTTC. This sequence encodes CASSSVGLVNEQFF.

This chain links TRBV18 with TRBJ1-2; TRBD1 is a possible D gene (6 bases). Germline V gene data show CDR1 as KGHSH and CDR2 as LQKENI. This CDR3 contains 15 residues. V was cut by 3 bases and J by 4 bases, with 15 bases left in between. The CDR3 DNA follows: TGTGCCAGCTCACCGGGGGCAGGGCCGGGCTATGGCTACACCTTC. This encodes CASSPGAGPGYGYTF.